Listed here are 4 T cell receptor beta chains from one sample, sequenced in a study of Ad26.COV2.S vaccination and SARS-CoV-2 variants. Some clones are missing from TCRdb's copy, which holds only in-frame ones; the method was immunoSEQ multiplex PCR. The table lists about 330,000 clones, roughly 90% of them singletons, with around 5.5% in the top ten. Treatment specified: roughly 19 received Ad26.COV2.S at low or high dose, single or two shots; several received placebo; per-sample allocation not given. Each sample was drawn 63 days after the first injection (of vaccine or placebo). The sequences come from peripheral blood, collected in a trial of Ad26.COV2.S vaccine versus placebo. These receptors were taken from a person between 18 and 65 years old who received the Ad26.COV2.S COVID-19 vaccine or a placebo.

The chain links TRBV5-6 to TRBJ1-1; D is unclear. Between the trimmed V and J ends, which lost 0 bases and 1 base, there was a span of 10 bases. Germline-derived CDR1 and CDR2 are SGHDT and YYEEEE. CDR3 length: 15 residues. This CDR3 reads CASSLDLLGNTEAFF. CDR3 sequence (DNA): TGTGCCAGCAGCTTGGACTTGCTAGGGAACACTGAAGCTTTCTTT.

The rearrangement links TRBV2 to TRBJ1-2; TRBD1 matches at 7 bases. The V and J ends lost 0 bases and 0 bases, in that order; junction bases with no gene match: 7. This CDR3 has 17 residues. Germline V gives CDR1 SNHLY, CDR2 FYNNEI. The CDR3 is CASSEAGRGFTNYGYTF. CDR3 sequence (DNA): TGTGCCAGCAGTGAAGCGGGCAGGGGGTTCACTAACTATGGCTACACCTTC.

The J gene is TRBJ2-1, the V gene TRBV19; perhaps TRBD1 as D (6 bases). Germline loops: CDR1 LNHDA, CDR2 SQIVND (reference sequence). V was pared by 2 bases and J by 0 bases, with 14 bases between. The CDR3 length is 17 residues. CDR3 sequence reads: CASSIPPQGGSYNEQFF. The CDR3 DNA sequence: TGTGCCAGTAGTATACCCCCACAGGGTGGCTCCTACAATGAGCAGTTCTTC.

V is TRBV4-2 and J is TRBJ1-4; D ambiguous. There are 21 residues in the CDR3. Per germline, CDR1 LGHNA and CDR2 YNFKEQ. V was shortened by 0 bases and J by 7 bases, with 30 bases between the two germline ends. CDR3 loop: CASSQDSEGFSITTLIEKLFF. CDR3 nucleotides: TGTGCCAGCAGCCAAGATTCAGAAGGGTTCTCGATCACCACACTCATTGAAAAACTGTTTTTT.